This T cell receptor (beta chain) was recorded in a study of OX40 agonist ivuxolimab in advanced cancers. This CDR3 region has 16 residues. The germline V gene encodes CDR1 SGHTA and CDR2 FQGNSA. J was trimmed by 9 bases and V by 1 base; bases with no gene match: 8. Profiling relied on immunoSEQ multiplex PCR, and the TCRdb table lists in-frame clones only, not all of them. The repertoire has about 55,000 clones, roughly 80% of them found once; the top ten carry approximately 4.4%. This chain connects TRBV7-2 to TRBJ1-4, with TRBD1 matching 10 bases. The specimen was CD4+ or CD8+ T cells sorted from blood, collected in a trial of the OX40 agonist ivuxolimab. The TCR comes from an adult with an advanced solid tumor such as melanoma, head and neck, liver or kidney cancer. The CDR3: CASSLDIGDRGKKLFF. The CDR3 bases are TGTGCCAGCAGCTTAGACATAGGGGACAGGGGCAAAAAACTGTTTTTT.